These T cell receptor beta chains were read from a single sample in a study of blood T cell repertoires in COVID-19. Some clones are missing from TCRdb's copy, which holds only in-frame ones; the method was immunoSEQ multiplex PCR. The sample has hundreds of thousands of clones; approximately 90% are singletons. The material sequenced was PBMCs or T cells enriched from blood (not recorded which). These TCRs come from a woman between 18 and 29 years old who had recovered from COVID-19. CDR3s include the opening cysteine and the closing phenylalanine or tryptophan. The D gene is left open where the match is weak. Part of the rows lack a size; the others show once, few, many or a class for expanded clones.

CDR3aa,CDR3nt,d_gene,abundance,v_gene,j_gene
CASSQVWTGAYNEQFF,TGTGCCAGCAGCCAAGTGTGGACAGGGGCCTACAATGAGCAGTTCTTC,TRBD1,NA,TRBV3-1/TRBV3-2,TRBJ2-1
CATSDGSGFPNTEAFF,TGTGCCACCAGTGATGGAAGCGGGTTCCCGAACACTGAAGCTTTCTTT,NA,NA,TRBV24-1,TRBJ1-1
CSASLAGLRDEQFF,TGCAGTGCTAGTCTAGCGGGACTTAGGGATGAGCAGTTCTTC,TRBD2,NA,TRBV20-1,TRBJ2-1
CASSLTGGTEEKLFF,TGTGCCAGCAGTCTTACAGGGGGCACGGAGGAAAAACTGTTTTTT,TRBD1,NA,TRBV6-5,TRBJ1-4
CASIPRRGAQETQYF,TGTGCCAGCATCCCCCGGCGGGGGGCGCAAGAGACCCAGTACTTC,TRBD2,NA,TRBV7-9,TRBJ2-5
CASRTSTNEQFF,TGTGCCAGCAGAACTAGTACGAATGAGCAGTTCTTC,NA,NA,TRBV7-9,TRBJ2-1
CASNREGRETQYF,TGTGCCAGCAACCGAGAGGGGAGGGAGACCCAGTACTTC,NA,once,TRBV7-8,TRBJ2-5
CASSQQGEKLFF,TGTGCCAGCAGCCAACAGGGGGAAAAACTGTTTTTT,NA,few,TRBV14,TRBJ1-4
CASSDSPLNTEAFF,TGTGCCAGCAGTGATAGTCCATTGAACACTGAAGCTTTCTTT,NA,NA,TRBV25-1,TRBJ1-1
CASSLVIQELMNTEAFF,TGTGCCAGCAGCTTGGTGATCCAGGAACTTATGAACACTGAAGCTTTCTTT,NA,NA,TRBV5-6,TRBJ1-1
CATSRDVVWDRGLRPLHF,TGTGCCACCAGCAGAGATGTCGTATGGGACAGGGGGCTAAGGCCCCTCCACTTT,TRBD1,NA,TRBV15,TRBJ1-6
CSARVAVEAFF,TGCAGTGCTAGAGTGGCAGTTGAAGCTTTCTTT,NA,NA,TRBV20-1,TRBJ1-1
CAISDKNTGELFF,TGTGCCATCAGTGACAAGAACACCGGGGAGCTGTTTTTT,NA,NA,TRBV10-3,TRBJ2-2
CASSQDQGRTEAFF,TGTGCCAGCAGCCAAGATCAGGGTCGGACTGAAGCTTTCTTT,NA,once,TRBV4-2,TRBJ1-1
CASSLAGGYTDTQYF,TGCGCCAGCAGCTTGGCAGGGGGTTACACAGATACGCAGTATTTT,TRBD1,NA,TRBV5-1,TRBJ2-3
CASSQEVGLVAFF,TGCGCCAGCAGCCAAGAAGTTGGACTTGTAGCTTTCTTT,NA,once,TRBV4-1,TRBJ1-1
CASSITPTGGYYGYTF,TGTGCCAGTAGTATTACCCCAACAGGGGGCTACTATGGCTACACCTTC,TRBD1,NA,TRBV19,TRBJ1-2
CASTETGLEQHF,TGTGCCAGCACAGAAACAGGTTTGGAACAGCATTTT,NA,NA,TRBV2,TRBJ1-5
CASSPVTVNYGYTF,TGTGCCAGCAGCCCCGTGACAGTTAACTATGGCTACACCTTC,NA,NA,TRBV3-1/TRBV3-2,TRBJ1-2
CASSQLNMNTEAFF,TGCGCCAGCAGCCAATTGAACATGAACACTGAAGCTTTCTTT,NA,NA,TRBV4-1,TRBJ1-1
CASNTQGYGYTF,TGTGCCAGCAATACACAGGGCTATGGCTACACCTTC,NA,once,TRBV28,TRBJ1-2
CASRETTANQPQHF,TGTGCCAGCAGGGAGACCACCGCCAATCAGCCCCAGCATTTT,NA,NA,TRBV2,TRBJ1-5
CASSQDSTLNTEAFF,TGCGCCAGCAGCCAGGACAGCACATTGAACACTGAAGCTTTCTTT,NA,NA,TRBV5-1,TRBJ1-1
CASSRTLNTYEQYF,TGTGCCAGCAGCCGAACCCTTAACACCTACGAGCAGTACTTC,NA,NA,TRBV7-9,TRBJ2-7
CASSELAGNTGELFF,TGTGCCAGCAGCGAACTAGCGGGGAACACCGGGGAGCTGTTTTTT,TRBD2,once,TRBV7-6,TRBJ2-2
CASSRSGETQYF,TGTGCCAGCTCACGGAGTGGGGAGACCCAGTACTTC,NA,NA,TRBV18,TRBJ2-5
CASSSDRTSVYEQYF,TGTGCCAGCAGCTCCGACCGGACTAGCGTCTACGAGCAGTACTTC,TRBD2,NA,TRBV7-2,TRBJ2-7
CASSPGLGPVEQYF,TGTGCCAGCTCACCTGGACTAGGGCCCGTCGAGCAGTACTTC,TRBD2,NA,TRBV18,TRBJ2-7
CASSLEPSNTEAFF,TGCGCCAGCAGCTTGGAGCCCTCGAACACTGAAGCTTTCTTT,NA,NA,TRBV5-1,TRBJ1-1
CAISGTDSGNTIYF,TGTGCCATCAGTGGGACAGACTCTGGAAACACCATATATTTT,NA,NA,TRBV10-3,TRBJ1-3
CAWSVELSPLHF,TGTGCCTGGAGTGTAGAACTTTCACCCCTCCACTTT,NA,NA,TRBV30,TRBJ1-6
CASSLDRRGETQYF,TGTGCCAGCTCTCTGGACAGGCGGGGAGAGACCCAGTACTTC,NA,NA,TRBV18,TRBJ2-5
CASSQGRGNEQFF,TGTGCCAGCAGCCAAGGCCGGGGGAATGAGCAGTTCTTC,NA,NA,TRBV7-3,TRBJ2-1
CASSPRTDRGSYNEQFF,TGTGCCAGCAGCCCCAGAACAGACAGGGGCTCCTACAATGAGCAGTTCTTC,TRBD1,NA,TRBV9,TRBJ2-1
CSVMDIRTPEKLFF,TGCAGCGTAATGGATATTAGGACACCCGAAAAACTGTTTTTT,NA,NA,TRBV29-1,TRBJ1-4
CASSPRTSGQETQYF,TGTGCCAGCAGCCCGCGAACTAGCGGACAAGAGACCCAGTACTTC,TRBD2,NA,TRBV9,TRBJ2-5